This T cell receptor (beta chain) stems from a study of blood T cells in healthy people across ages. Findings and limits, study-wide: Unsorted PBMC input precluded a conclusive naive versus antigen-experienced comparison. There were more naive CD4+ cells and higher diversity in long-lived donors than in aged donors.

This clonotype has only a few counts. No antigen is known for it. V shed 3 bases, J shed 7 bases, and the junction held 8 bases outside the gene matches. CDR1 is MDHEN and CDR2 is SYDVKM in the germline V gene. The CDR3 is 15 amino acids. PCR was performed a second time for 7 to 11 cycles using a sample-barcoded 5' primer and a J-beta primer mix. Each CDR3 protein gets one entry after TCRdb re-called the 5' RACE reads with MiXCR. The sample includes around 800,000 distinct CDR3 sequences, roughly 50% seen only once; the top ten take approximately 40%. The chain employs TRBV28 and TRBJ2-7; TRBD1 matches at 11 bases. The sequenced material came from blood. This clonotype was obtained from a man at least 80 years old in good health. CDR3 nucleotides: TGTGCCAGCAGTTTTTTCGGACAGGGGGCTGGAGAGCAGTACTTC. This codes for CASSFFGQGAGEQYF. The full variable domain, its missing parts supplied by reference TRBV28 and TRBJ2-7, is DVKVTQSSRYLVKRTGEKVFLECVQDMDHENMFWYRQDPGLGLRLIYFSYDVKMKEKGDIPEGYSVSREKKERFSLILESASTNQTSMYLCASSFFGQGAGEQYFGPGTRLTVT.